A selection of T cell receptor beta chains follows, all from one sample in a study of cytomegalovirus exposure and HLA in healthy donors. The table came from immunoSEQ multiplex PCR; TCRdb's copy has only in-frame clones and leaves some out. The sample carries 100,000 to 150,000 clones, more than 60% recorded once. Sequencing used PBMCs. These receptor sequences come from a woman in her 40s in good health and CMV-seronegative. The CDR3 runs from the conserved cysteine through the conserved F or W. Each record gives: D gene, J gene, V gene, clone size, CDR3 DNA, CDR3 protein. The D gene is left open where the match is weak. A clone size is listed for some rows: how often the clone was seen (once, few, many), or a class if it is expanded.

D: TRBD2; J: TRBJ2-7; V: TRBV13; size: NA; DNA: TGTGCCAGCAGCATAGGACTAGAGAACGAGCAGTACTTC; CDR3: CASSIGLENEQYF
D: NA; J: TRBJ2-3; V: TRBV7-9; size: NA; DNA: TGTGCCAGCAGCTTAGGAAGTGGGAGCTCAGATACGCAGTATTTT; CDR3: CASSLGSGSSDTQYF
D: NA; J: TRBJ2-5; V: TRBV27; size: NA; DNA: TGTGCCAGCAGATCCGCGTGGACCCAGTACTTC; CDR3: CASRSAWTQYF
D: NA; J: TRBJ1-4; V: TRBV10-3; size: NA; DNA: TGTGCCATCAGTGATGCAGGAGGGAAAGAAAAACTGTTTTTT; CDR3: CAISDAGGKEKLFF
D: NA; J: TRBJ1-2; V: TRBV9; size: NA; DNA: TGTGCCAGCTCCACAGTGGAATATGGCTACACCTTC; CDR3: CASSTVEYGYTF
D: NA; J: TRBJ1-2; V: TRBV6-1; size: NA; DNA: TGTGCCAGCAGTGAAAGAAGAGGGGACAAAGCTAACTATGGCTACACCTTC; CDR3: CASSERRGDKANYGYTF
D: TRBD2; J: TRBJ2-1; V: TRBV7-9; size: few; DNA: TGTGCCAGCAGCCCCGGGACTAGCCTTGGAAATGAGCAGTTCTTC; CDR3: CASSPGTSLGNEQFF
D: NA; J: TRBJ1-2; V: TRBV6-1; size: NA; DNA: TGTGCCAGCAGTGAAGCGACAGGTTTTAACTATGGCTACACCTTC; CDR3: CASSEATGFNYGYTF
D: NA; J: TRBJ2-3; V: TRBV9; size: NA; DNA: TGTGCCAGCAGCCCCGGAATGATCGATTCGGGAGATACGCAGTATTTT; CDR3: CASSPGMIDSGDTQYF
D: NA; J: TRBJ2-2; V: TRBV7-3; size: few; DNA: TGTGCCAGCAGCCCTTCCCAGACAGTCACCGGGGAGCTGTTTTTT; CDR3: CASSPSQTVTGELFF
D: TRBD1; J: TRBJ1-2; V: TRBV28; size: NA; DNA: TGTGCCAGCAGTTTATGGCCTTCAGGACAGGGATTAGGGGGCTACACCTTC; CDR3: CASSLWPSGQGLGGYTF
D: TRBD1; J: TRBJ2-3; V: TRBV5-1; size: NA; DNA: TGCGCCAGCAGCTTGTGGACAGGGGGCAGAGATACGCAGTATTTT; CDR3: CASSLWTGGRDTQYF
D: TRBD1; J: TRBJ2-3; V: TRBV6-6; size: NA; DNA: TGTGCCAGCAGTTACAGGGGGACAGGGCGGGATACGCAGTATTTT; CDR3: CASSYRGTGRDTQYF
D: NA; J: TRBJ1-4; V: TRBV28; size: few; DNA: TGTGCCAGCAGTTCGGTGGCGGCCCCTAATGAAAAACTGTTTTTT; CDR3: CASSSVAAPNEKLFF
D: TRBD2; J: TRBJ2-1; V: TRBV10-1; size: NA; DNA: TGCGCCAGCAGTGAGAGCCTAGCGGGAATGCAGTTCTTC; CDR3: CASSESLAGMQFF
D: NA; J: TRBJ1-6; V: TRBV18; size: NA; DNA: TGTGCCAGCTCACCGCAGGAACGTAATTCACCCCTCCACTTT; CDR3: CASSPQERNSPLHF
D: NA; J: TRBJ2-7; V: TRBV5-1; size: once; DNA: TGCGCCAGCAGCTTGGCCGTCCAGTACGAGCAGTACTTC; CDR3: CASSLAVQYEQYF
D: NA; J: TRBJ2-5; V: TRBV6-6; size: NA; DNA: TGTGCCAGCAGTTCGGGGGGTCAGAGGGGGGAGACCCAGTACTTC; CDR3: CASSSGGQRGETQYF
D: TRBD1; J: TRBJ2-7; V: TRBV18; size: NA; DNA: TGTGCCAGCTCACCAGGGACAGCCTACGAGCAGTACTTC; CDR3: CASSPGTAYEQYF
D: NA; J: TRBJ1-6; V: TRBV29-1; size: NA; DNA: TGCAGCGCGGGGGAGACAAATTTAGCCCTCCACTTT; CDR3: CSAGETNLALHF
D: TRBD1; J: TRBJ2-2; V: TRBV7-9; size: once; DNA: TGTGCCAGCAGCTTGACAGGGTCGAACACCGGGGAGCTGTTTTTT; CDR3: CASSLTGSNTGELFF
D: NA; J: TRBJ1-1; V: TRBV6-1; size: NA; DNA: TGTGCCAGCAGTGAAGTAAGGGGGGGCACTGAAGCTTTCTTT; CDR3: CASSEVRGGTEAFF
D: TRBD1; J: TRBJ2-3; V: TRBV19; size: NA; DNA: TGTGCCAGTAGTATATGGAAGGGGACAGGACCCACAGATACGCAGTATTTT; CDR3: CASSIWKGTGPTDTQYF
D: TRBD2; J: TRBJ2-3; V: TRBV28; size: NA; DNA: TGTGCCAGCAGTTTGGGGACTAGCGGGGCCACAGATACGCAGTATTTT; CDR3: CASSLGTSGATDTQYF
D: TRBD1; J: TRBJ2-2; V: TRBV28; size: few; DNA: TGTGCCAGCAGTTTGGACCTGACAGGGTGGGCCACCGGGGAGCTGTTTTTT; CDR3: CASSLDLTGWATGELFF
D: NA; J: TRBJ2-3; V: TRBV7-8; size: NA; DNA: TGTGCCAGCAGCTTAGCTGGACAGAACACAGATACGCAGTATTTT; CDR3: CASSLAGQNTDTQYF
D: NA; J: TRBJ1-2; V: TRBV5-6; size: few; DNA: TGTGCCAGCAGTTCACTTCCGGGGTCCTACACCTTC; CDR3: CASSSLPGSYTF
D: NA; J: TRBJ2-7; V: TRBV7-9; size: NA; DNA: TGTGCCAGCAGCCGAAGGGTAGGGGGACACGAGCAGTACTTC; CDR3: CASSRRVGGHEQYF
D: NA; J: TRBJ2-7; V: TRBV10-3; size: NA; DNA: TGTGCCATCGGGCCCGTAGGTTACGAGCAGTACTTC; CDR3: CAIGPVGYEQYF
D: TRBD1; J: TRBJ2-7; V: TRBV4-1; size: NA; DNA: TGCGCCAGCAGCCAAGACCAGGGGGCAGGGCGCGAGCAGTACTTC; CDR3: CASSQDQGAGREQYF
D: TRBD1; J: TRBJ1-1; V: TRBV9; size: NA; DNA: TGTGCCAGCAGCGTTACCGGGCAGGGGGATACTGAAGCTTTCTTT; CDR3: CASSVTGQGDTEAFF
D: NA; J: TRBJ2-3; V: TRBV6-6; size: NA; DNA: TGTGCCAGCAGGGGGACTCTATCCACAGATACGCAGTATTTT; CDR3: CASRGTLSTDTQYF
D: TRBD2; J: TRBJ2-5; V: TRBV5-6; size: NA; DNA: TGTGCCAGCAGCTTGCATGGACTAGCGTGGCAAGAGACCCAGTACTTC; CDR3: CASSLHGLAWQETQYF
D: TRBD1; J: TRBJ1-1; V: TRBV19; size: NA; DNA: TGTGCCAGTAGTGGGCAGACAGGGATGGGTGAAGCTTTCTTT; CDR3: CASSGQTGMGEAFF
D: NA; J: TRBJ1-5; V: TRBV7-8; size: NA; DNA: TGTGCCAGCAGCTTAGGAGATCAGCCCCAGCATTTT; CDR3: CASSLGDQPQHF
D: NA; J: TRBJ1-3; V: TRBV27; size: once; DNA: TGTGCCAGCAGCCCTCCGGGCAGGGGAGTAGTCACCACATATTTT; CDR3: CASSPPGRGVVTTYF
D: TRBD1; J: TRBJ2-5; V: TRBV30; size: once; DNA: TGTGCCTGGAGTGAACAGGGGGGCGAGTACTTC; CDR3: CAWSEQGGEYF